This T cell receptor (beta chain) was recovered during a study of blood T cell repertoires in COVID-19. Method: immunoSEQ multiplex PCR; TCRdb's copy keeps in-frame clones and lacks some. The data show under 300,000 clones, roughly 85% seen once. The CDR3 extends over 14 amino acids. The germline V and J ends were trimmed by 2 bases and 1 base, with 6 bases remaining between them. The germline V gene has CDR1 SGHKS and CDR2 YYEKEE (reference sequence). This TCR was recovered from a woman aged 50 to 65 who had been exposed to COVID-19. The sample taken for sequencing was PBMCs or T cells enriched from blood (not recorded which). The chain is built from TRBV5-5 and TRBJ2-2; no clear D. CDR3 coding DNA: TGTGCCAGCAGCTTCCTATGGAACACCGGGGAGCTGTTTTTT. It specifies CASSFLWNTGELFF.